This TCR beta chain was sequenced in a study of CD8 T cells in ankylosing spondylitis. This clonotype was found many times. Its cognate antigen is unknown. Whole-study findings and limits: For ankylosing spondylitis blood, a TCR beta motif of roughly 8 highly homologous variants appeared characteristic.

TCRdb used MiXCR to reprocess the 5' RACE reads, holding one entry per CDR3 protein. The sample carries more than 500,000 distinct CDR3 sequences, approximately 5% recorded once. Sequencing was carried out using blood, either unsorted or a sorted T cell fraction (not recorded which). This clonotype was obtained from a male donor with ankylosing spondylitis.

CDR3 residues: CATSDLGYNEQFF. The CDR3 DNA follows: TGTGCCACCAGTGATCTAGGGTACAATGAGCAGTTCTTC. V and J are TRBV24-1 and TRBJ2-1; D gene ambiguous. The CDR3 is 13 amino acids. Germline CDR1 reads KGHDR; CDR2 reads SFDVKD. The V gene lost 3 bases and the J gene lost 4 bases, with 6 bases spanning the gap.